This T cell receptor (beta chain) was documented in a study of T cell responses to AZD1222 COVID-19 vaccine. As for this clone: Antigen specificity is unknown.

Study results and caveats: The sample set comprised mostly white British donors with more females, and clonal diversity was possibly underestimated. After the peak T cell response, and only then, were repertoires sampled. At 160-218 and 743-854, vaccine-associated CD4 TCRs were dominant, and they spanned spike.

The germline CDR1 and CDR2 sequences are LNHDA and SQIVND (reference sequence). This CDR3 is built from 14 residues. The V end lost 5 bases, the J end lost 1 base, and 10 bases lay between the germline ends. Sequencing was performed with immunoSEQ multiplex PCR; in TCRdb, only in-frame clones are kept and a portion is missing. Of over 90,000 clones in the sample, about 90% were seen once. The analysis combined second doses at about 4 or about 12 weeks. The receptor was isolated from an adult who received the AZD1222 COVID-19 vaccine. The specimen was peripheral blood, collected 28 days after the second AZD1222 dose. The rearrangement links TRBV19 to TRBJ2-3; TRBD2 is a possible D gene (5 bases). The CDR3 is CASSEGPRTDTQYF. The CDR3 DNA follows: TGTGCCAGTAGTGAGGGCCCCCGCACAGATACGCAGTATTTT. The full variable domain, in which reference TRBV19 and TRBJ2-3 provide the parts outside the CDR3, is DGGITQSPKYLFRKEGQNVTLSCEQNLNHDAMYWYRQDPGQGLRLIYYSQIVNDFQKGDIAEGYSVSREKKESFPLTVTSAQKNPTAFYLCASSEGPRTDTQYFGPGTRLTVL.